This is a list of T cell receptor beta chains from one sample in a study of shared clonotypes between healthy human individuals. The repertoire was sequenced with immunoSEQ multiplex PCR; TCRdb's copy has only in-frame clones and lacks some. The sample has roughly 590,000 clones; just under 97% are singletons. Specimen: naive CD8+ T cells sorted from blood. These receptors were taken from a woman in her twenties or thirties in good health. Both conserved end residues are part of each CDR3. A D gene is named only where the DNA matches it firmly. The listing skips clone size in some rows; elsewhere it reads once, few, many or a size class.

clone size | J gene | V gene | D gene | CDR3 protein | CDR3 DNA
NA | TRBJ2-2 | TRBV4-1 | NA | CASSQDLRPGELFF | TGCGCCAGCAGCCAAGATTTACGCCCAGGGGAGCTGTTTTTT
once | TRBJ1-1 | TRBV19 | NA | CASSITENTEAFF | TGTGCCAGTAGTATAACAGAGAACACTGAAGCTTTCTTT
NA | TRBJ2-1 | TRBV10-2 | NA | CASSGGEQFF | TGCGCCAGCAGTGGGGGTGAGCAGTTCTTC
NA | TRBJ1-1 | TRBV19 | NA | CASSLGQLNTEAFF | TGTGCCAGTAGCCTCGGGCAGCTAAACACTGAAGCTTTCTTT
NA | TRBJ2-5 | TRBV7-6 | NA | CASSSRLGETQYF | TGTGCCAGCAGCTCCAGACTAGGAGAGACCCAGTACTTC
NA | TRBJ2-7 | TRBV5-4 | TRBD1 | CASSTGDPYEQYF | TGTGCCAGCAGCACAGGGGACCCCTACGAGCAGTACTTC
NA | TRBJ2-7 | TRBV10-3 | NA | CAISEQGYEQYF | TGTGCCATCAGTGAACAGGGTTACGAGCAGTACTTC
NA | TRBJ1-5 | TRBV6-5 | NA | CASSWGGNQPQHF | TGTGCCAGCAGTTGGGGAGGAAATCAGCCCCAGCATTTT
NA | TRBJ2-3 | TRBV27 | TRBD1 | CASRQGYTDTQYF | TGTGCCAGCCGACAGGGATACACAGATACGCAGTATTTT
NA | TRBJ2-5 | TRBV19 | NA | CASMNREETQYF | TGTGCCAGTATGAACAGAGAAGAGACCCAGTACTTC
NA | TRBJ1-2 | TRBV10-3 | TRBD1 | CAISEGTGGVYGYTF | TGTGCCATCAGTGAGGGAACAGGGGGCGTTTATGGCTACACCTTC
NA | TRBJ2-7 | TRBV13 | NA | CASSLWGYEQYF | TGTGCCAGCAGCTTATGGGGATACGAGCAGTACTTC
NA | TRBJ2-7 | TRBV21-1 | NA | CASSKGSGRSHEQYF | TGTGCCAGCAGCAAGGGTAGCGGGAGGTCCCACGAGCAGTACTTC
few | TRBJ2-5 | TRBV5-4 | NA | CASSPPGEETQYF | TGTGCCAGCAGCCCACCGGGAGAGGAGACCCAGTACTTC
NA | TRBJ1-2 | TRBV5-6 | NA | CASSQEVQGLYYGYTF | TGTGCCAGCAGCCAGGAGGTTCAGGGGCTTTACTATGGCTACACCTTC
NA | TRBJ2-7 | TRBV7-8 | NA | CASTLTDSGYEQYF | TGTGCCAGCACCCTTACGGACAGCGGGTACGAGCAGTACTTC
NA | TRBJ1-2 | TRBV7-6 | NA | CASSLEAGDGYTF | TGTGCCAGCAGCTTAGAAGCGGGAGATGGCTACACCTTC
NA | TRBJ2-7 | TRBV9 | NA | CASSVGQGKHEQYF | TGTGCCAGCAGCGTAGGGCAGGGAAAGCACGAGCAGTACTTC
NA | TRBJ2-7 | TRBV2 | TRBD2 | CASRDLVTSGYEQYF | TGTGCCAGCAGAGACCTCGTGACTAGCGGTTACGAGCAGTACTTC
NA | TRBJ1-5 | TRBV28 | TRBD1 | CASSITGGGQPQHF | TGTGCCAGCAGTATAACAGGGGGAGGTCAGCCCCAGCATTTT
NA | TRBJ2-7 | TRBV28 | NA | CASSTSGYEQYF | TGTGCCAGCAGTACCAGTGGGTACGAGCAGTACTTC
NA | TRBJ2-7 | TRBV28 | NA | CASSPGTGSSYEQYF | TGTGCCAGCAGTCCTGGGACGGGGAGCTCCTACGAGCAGTACTTC
NA | TRBJ2-3 | TRBV11-2 | NA | CASSLLGQKYF | TGTGCCAGCAGCTTATTGGGACAAAAGTATTTT
NA | TRBJ2-7 | TRBV19 | TRBD2 | CASMSGSGTYEQYF | TGTGCCAGTATGAGCGGGAGTGGGACCTACGAGCAGTACTTC
NA | TRBJ1-1 | TRBV27 | TRBD1 | CASSEQGAWTEAFF | TGTGCCAGCAGTGAACAGGGGGCCTGGACTGAAGCTTTCTTT
NA | TRBJ2-7 | TRBV27 | TRBD1 | CASSLVGTGNYEQYF | TGTGCCAGCAGTTTGGTTGGGACAGGGAACTACGAGCAGTACTTC
NA | TRBJ2-3 | TRBV4-1 | TRBD2 | CASSQGMLAGATDTQYF | TGCGCCAGCAGCCAAGGCATGCTAGCGGGAGCCACAGATACGCAGTATTTT
NA | TRBJ1-2 | TRBV2 | NA | CALVVVTDYGYTF | TGTGCGCTCGTCGTAGTGACGGACTATGGCTACACCTTC
NA | TRBJ2-7 | TRBV4-1 | TRBD2 | CASSQGGTSVYEQYF | TGCGCCAGCAGCCAAGGAGGGACTAGCGTCTACGAGCAGTACTTC
NA | TRBJ2-2 | TRBV7-9 | TRBD2 | CASSSAGTRELFF | TGTGCCAGCAGCTCCGCAGGGACTAGGGAGCTGTTTTTT
NA | TRBJ2-3 | TRBV14 | TRBD1 | CASSLPQGDTQYF | TGTGCCAGCAGCCTTCCACAGGGGGATACGCAGTATTTT
NA | TRBJ1-3 | TRBV29-1 | TRBD1 | CSVKATTGHSGNTIYF | TGCAGCGTAAAAGCCACGACAGGGCACTCTGGAAACACCATATATTTT
NA | TRBJ2-7 | TRBV28 | TRBD2 | CASSLLAGTGEQYF | TGTGCCAGCAGTTTACTAGCGGGAACGGGAGAGCAGTACTTC
once | TRBJ1-5 | TRBV2 | NA | CASSVRPYSNQPQHF | TGTGCCAGCAGTGTAAGGCCCTATAGCAATCAGCCCCAGCATTTT
NA | TRBJ2-6 | TRBV9 | NA | CASSSSGANVLTF | TGTGCTTCGTCCAGCTCTGGGGCCAACGTCCTGACTTTC
NA | TRBJ1-2 | TRBV10-2 | NA | CASSEGQLVYGYTF | TGCGCCAGCAGTGAGGGACAGCTCGTCTATGGCTACACCTTC
NA | TRBJ2-1 | TRBV9 | NA | CASSVVIQQSGYNEQFF | TGTGCCAGCAGCGTAGTTATCCAACAAAGCGGCTACAATGAGCAGTTCTTC
NA | TRBJ1-2 | TRBV5-4 | NA | CASSLGLNKAYGYTF | TGTGCCAGCAGCTTGGGATTAAATAAGGCCTATGGCTACACCTTC
NA | TRBJ2-7 | TRBV2 | TRBD2 | CASSDIPLGGLDEQYF | TGTGCCAGCAGTGATATCCCCTTGGGAGGGCTAGACGAGCAGTACTTC
NA | TRBJ2-7 | TRBV2 | NA | CASSDQRTLPYEQYF | TGTGCCAGCAGCGACCAAAGGACCTTACCCTACGAGCAGTACTTC
NA | TRBJ2-7 | TRBV28 | TRBD1 | CASSLLQGVGYEQYF | TGTGCCAGCAGTTTGCTCCAGGGGGTGGGCTACGAGCAGTACTTC
NA | TRBJ2-7 | TRBV4-1 | NA | CASSQGAQTYKQYF | TGCGCCAGCAGCCAAGGGGCACAGACCTACAAGCAGTACTTC
NA | TRBJ2-7 | TRBV27 | TRBD1 | CASSLLGGRPLSEQYF | TGTGCCAGCAGTCTTTTAGGGGGCCGCCCTCTTTCCGAGCAGTACTTC
NA | TRBJ2-5 | TRBV25-1 | NA | CASSERTLQETQYF | TGTGCCAGCAGTGAAAGGACTCTCCAAGAGACCCAGTACTTC
NA | TRBJ2-7 | TRBV5-4 | NA | CASSLGKYEQYF | TGTGCCAGCAGCTTGGGGAAATACGAGCAGTACTTC
NA | TRBJ2-2 | TRBV11-2 | NA | CASSLDRNTGELFF | TGTGCCAGCAGCTTGGACAGAAACACCGGGGAGCTGTTTTTT
NA | TRBJ2-1 | TRBV7-9 | TRBD1 | CASSAAGTGDYNEQFF | TGTGCCAGCAGCGCAGCCGGGACAGGGGATTACAATGAGCAGTTCTTC
once | TRBJ2-4 | TRBV2 | TRBD2 | CASSVWREGSGVIQYF | TGTGCCAGCAGTGTTTGGCGGGAGGGGAGTGGTGTCATTCAGTACTTC
NA | TRBJ1-4 | TRBV28 | TRBD1 | CASTLGQGAINEKLFF | TGTGCCAGCACCCTCGGGCAGGGGGCGATTAATGAAAAACTGTTTTTT